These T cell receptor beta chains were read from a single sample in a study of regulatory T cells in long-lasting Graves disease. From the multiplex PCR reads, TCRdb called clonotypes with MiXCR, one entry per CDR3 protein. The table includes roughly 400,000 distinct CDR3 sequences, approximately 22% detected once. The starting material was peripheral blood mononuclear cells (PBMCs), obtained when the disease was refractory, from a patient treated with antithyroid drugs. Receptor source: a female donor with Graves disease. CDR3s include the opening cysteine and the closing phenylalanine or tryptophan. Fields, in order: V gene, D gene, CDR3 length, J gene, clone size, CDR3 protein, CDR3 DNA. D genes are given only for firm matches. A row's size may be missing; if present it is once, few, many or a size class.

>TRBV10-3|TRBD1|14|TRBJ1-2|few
CAISESGTGDGYTF
TGTGCCATCAGTGAGTCCGGGACAGGGGATGGCTACACCTTC
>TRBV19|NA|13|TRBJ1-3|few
CATNAGTGNTIYF
TGTGCCACGAACGCCGGGACTGGAAACACCATATATTTT
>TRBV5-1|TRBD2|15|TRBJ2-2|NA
CASSLAGGPSGELFF
TGCGCCAGCAGCTTGGCGGGAGGGCCGTCCGGGGAGCTGTTTTTT
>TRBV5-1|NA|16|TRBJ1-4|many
CASSYGTPATNEKLFF
TGCGCCAGCAGCTATGGGACACCAGCAACTAATGAAAAACTGTTTTTT
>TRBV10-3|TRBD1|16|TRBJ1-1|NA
CAISESGQVLNTEAFF
TGTGCCATCAGTGAGTCGGGACAGGTCCTGAACACTGAAGCTTTCTTT
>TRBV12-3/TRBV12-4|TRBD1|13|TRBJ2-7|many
CASTRTGRHEQYF
TGTGCCAGCACGAGGACAGGGAGACACGAGCAGTACTTC
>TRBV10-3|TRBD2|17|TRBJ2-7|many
CAISEGETSGTAGEQYF
TGTGCCATCAGTGAGGGGGAGACTAGCGGGACCGCGGGGGAGCAGTACTTC
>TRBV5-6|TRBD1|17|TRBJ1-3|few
CASSSTGQFHSGNTIYF
TGTGCCAGCAGCTCGACGGGACAGTTCCACTCTGGAAACACCATATATTTT
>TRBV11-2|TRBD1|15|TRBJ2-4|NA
CASSLDRGSKNTQYF
TGTGCCAGCAGCTTGGACAGGGGGAGCAAAAACACTCAGTACTTC
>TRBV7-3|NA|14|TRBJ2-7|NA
CASSLRPGLSEQYF
TGTGCCAGCAGCTTACGTCCGGGACTTTCCGAGCAGTACTTC
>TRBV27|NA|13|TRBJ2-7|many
CASGYRRAYEQYF
TGTGCCAGCGGTTACCGACGGGCCTACGAGCAGTACTTC
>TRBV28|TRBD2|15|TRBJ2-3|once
CASIRGLADTDTQYF
TGTGCCAGCATTCGGGGCCTAGCGGACACAGATACGCAGTATTTT
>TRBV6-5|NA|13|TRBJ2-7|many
CASSYSVAYEQYF
TGTGCCAGCAGTTACTCGGTCGCCTACGAGCAGTACTTC
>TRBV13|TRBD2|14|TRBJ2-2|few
CASSLTGGAGELFF
TGTGCCAGCAGCTTGACGGGAGGGGCCGGGGAGCTGTTTTTT
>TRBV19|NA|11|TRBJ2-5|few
CASQGSETQYF
TGTGCCAGCCAGGGATCAGAGACCCAGTACTTC
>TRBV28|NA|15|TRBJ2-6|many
CASSFRGAGANVLTF
TGTGCCAGCAGTTTTCGGGGGGCCGGGGCCAACGTCCTGACTTTC
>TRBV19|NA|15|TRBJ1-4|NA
CASSIQAATNEKLFF
TGTGCCAGTAGTATTCAGGCCGCAACTAATGAAAAACTGTTTTTT
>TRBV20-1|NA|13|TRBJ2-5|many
CSARVRGRETQYF
TGCAGTGCTAGAGTGAGGGGCAGGGAGACCCAGTACTTC
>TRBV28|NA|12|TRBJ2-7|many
CASSLTSFGQYF
TGTGCCAGCAGTTTAACTTCTTTCGGGCAGTACTTC
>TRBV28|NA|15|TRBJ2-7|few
CASSSSGASYYEQYF
TGTGCCAGCAGTTCGTCCGGGGCCTCCTACTACGAGCAGTACTTC
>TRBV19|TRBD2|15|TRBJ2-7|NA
CASSTLTSGRLKQYF
TGTGCCAGTAGTACACTGACTAGCGGGAGACTGAAGCAGTACTTC
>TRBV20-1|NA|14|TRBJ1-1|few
CSARDLAWRTEAFF
TGCAGTGCTAGAGATTTAGCCTGGAGGACTGAAGCTTTCTTT
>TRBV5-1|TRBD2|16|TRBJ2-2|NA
CASREASGIGSGELFF
TGCGCCAGCAGGGAAGCTAGCGGGATTGGGTCCGGGGAGCTGTTTTTT
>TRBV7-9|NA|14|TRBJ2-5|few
CASSLDLAQETQYF
TGTGCCAGCAGCTTGGATCTAGCGCAAGAGACCCAGTACTTC
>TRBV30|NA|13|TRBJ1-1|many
CAWSATKNTEAFF
TGTGCCTGGAGTGCGACAAAGAACACTGAAGCTTTCTTT
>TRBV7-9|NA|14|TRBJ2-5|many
CASSLAMGEETQYF
TGTGCCAGCAGCTTAGCTATGGGAGAGGAGACCCAGTACTTC
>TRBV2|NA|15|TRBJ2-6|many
CASSEVNSGANVLTF
TGTGCCAGCAGTGAAGTAAACTCTGGGGCCAACGTCCTGACTTTC
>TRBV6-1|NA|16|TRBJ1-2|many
CATAALGGGANYGYTF
TGTGCCACCGCTGCCCTAGGGGGAGGCGCTAACTATGGCTACACCTTC
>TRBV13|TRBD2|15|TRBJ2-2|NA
CASSSQRERTGELFF
TGTGCCAGCAGCTCACAGCGGGAGCGGACCGGGGAGCTGTTTTTT
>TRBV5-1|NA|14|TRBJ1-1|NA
CASSLGAPGAEAFF
TGCGCCAGCAGCTTAGGGGCCCCGGGGGCTGAAGCTTTCTTT
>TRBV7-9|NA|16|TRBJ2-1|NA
CASSLGAGLDLGEQFF
TGTGCCAGCAGCTTAGGGGCAGGGTTGGATCTAGGTGAGCAGTTCTTC
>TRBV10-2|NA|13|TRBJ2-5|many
CASSENQKNTQYF
TGCGCCAGCAGTGAGAACCAGAAGAATACCCAGTACTTC
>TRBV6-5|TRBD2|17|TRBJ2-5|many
CASSSLGTSVTQETQYF
TGTGCCAGCAGTTCCCTTGGGACTAGCGTTACCCAAGAGACCCAGTACTTC
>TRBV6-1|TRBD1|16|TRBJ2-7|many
CASSEAPGQVTYEQYF
TGTGCCAGCAGTGAGGCTCCGGGACAGGTCACCTACGAGCAGTACTTC
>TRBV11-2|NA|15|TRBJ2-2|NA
CASSTGTMNTGELFF
TGTGCCAGCAGCACGGGGACAATGAACACCGGGGAGCTGTTTTTT
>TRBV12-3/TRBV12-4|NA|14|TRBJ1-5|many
CASSTRGLGQPQHF
TGTGCCAGCAGCACGAGGGGTCTGGGGCAGCCCCAGCATTTT
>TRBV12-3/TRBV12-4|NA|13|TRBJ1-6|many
CASSLGGGSPLHF
TGTGCCAGCAGTTTAGGCGGAGGCTCACCCCTCCACTTT
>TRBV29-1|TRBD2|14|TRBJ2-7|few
CSVQTSGSSYEQYF
TGCAGCGTCCAGACTAGCGGGAGCTCCTACGAGCAGTACTTC
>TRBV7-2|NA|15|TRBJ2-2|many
CASSLGVRDTGELFF
TGTGCCAGCAGCTTAGGGGTGCGGGACACCGGGGAGCTGTTTTTT
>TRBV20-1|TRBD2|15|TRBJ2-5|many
CSARPTSGIEETQYF
TGCAGTGCTAGACCTACTAGCGGGATAGAAGAGACCCAGTACTTC
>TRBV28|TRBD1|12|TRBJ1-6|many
CATGTANSPLHF
TGTGCCACCGGGACAGCAAATTCACCCCTCCACTTT
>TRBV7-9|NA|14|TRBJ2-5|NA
CASSNRRAEETQYF
TGTGCCAGCAGCAATCGAAGGGCAGAAGAGACCCAGTACTTC
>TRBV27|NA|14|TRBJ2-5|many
CASSLYGNQETQYF
TGTGCCAGCAGTTTATATGGGAACCAAGAGACCCAGTACTTC
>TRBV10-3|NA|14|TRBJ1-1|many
CAAQGGLLDAEAFF
TGTGCCGCGCAAGGCGGGCTCCTCGACGCTGAAGCTTTCTTT
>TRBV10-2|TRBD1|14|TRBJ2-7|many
CASSGDRNSYEQYF
TGCGCCAGCAGTGGGGACAGGAACTCCTACGAGCAGTACTTC
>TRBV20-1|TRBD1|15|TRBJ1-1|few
CSARVAGTGGSEAFF
TGCAGTGCTAGAGTCGCCGGGACAGGGGGCTCTGAAGCTTTCTTT
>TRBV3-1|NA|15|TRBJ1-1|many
CASSQWQGVNTEAFF
TGTGCCAGCAGCCAGTGGCAGGGAGTGAACACTGAAGCTTTCTTT
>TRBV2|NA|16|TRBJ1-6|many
CASRRRGAVGNSPLHF
TGTGCCAGCAGGCGGAGGGGGGCGGTGGGCAATTCACCCCTCCACTTT
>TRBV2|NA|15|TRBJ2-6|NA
CASSMDTTGANVLTF
TGTGCCAGCAGTATGGACACCACTGGGGCCAACGTCCTGACTTTC
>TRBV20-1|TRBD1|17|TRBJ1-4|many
CSARDPGDRATNEKLFF
TGCAGTGCTAGAGATCCTGGGGACAGGGCTACTAATGAAAAACTGTTTTTT
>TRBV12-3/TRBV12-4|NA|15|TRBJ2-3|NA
CASSLSADPTDTQYF
TGTGCCAGCAGTTTATCAGCGGACCCCACAGATACGCAGTATTTT
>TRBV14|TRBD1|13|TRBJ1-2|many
CASSQARQGVYTF
TGTGCCAGCAGCCAAGCTAGACAGGGTGTCTACACCTTC
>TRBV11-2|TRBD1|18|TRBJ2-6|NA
CASSFNRDRNSGANVLTF
TGTGCCAGCAGCTTTAACCGGGACAGAAACTCTGGGGCCAACGTCCTGACTTTC
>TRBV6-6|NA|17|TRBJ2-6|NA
CASSYSFGGSGANVLTF
TGTGCCAGCAGTTACTCGTTTGGGGGCTCTGGGGCCAACGTCCTGACTTTC
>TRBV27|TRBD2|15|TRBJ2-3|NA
CASSLGTSGRDTQYF
TGTGCCAGCAGTTTAGGGACTAGCGGGAGGGATACGCAGTATTTT
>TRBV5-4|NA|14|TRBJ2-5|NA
CASTDKGVEETQYF
TGTGCCAGCACCGACAAAGGGGTCGAAGAGACCCAGTACTTC
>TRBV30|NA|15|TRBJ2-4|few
CAWSVWGGRGNIQYF
TGTGCCTGGAGTGTATGGGGGGGCAGGGGGAACATTCAGTACTTC
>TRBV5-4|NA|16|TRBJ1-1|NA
CASSLLVGTGNTEAFF
TGTGCCAGCAGCTTGTTGGTGGGGACGGGGAACACTGAAGCTTTCTTT